This TCR beta chain was identified in a study of T-cell reconstitution after alpha-beta-depleted transplantation in children. V lost 6 bases, J lost 4 bases, and 14 bases lay in between. This CDR3 is built from 14 residues. Preparation of the TCRbeta library involved a method that used unique molecular identifiers. One entry per CDR3 protein, called by TCRdb with MiXCR from the PCR reads. The profile covers 300,000 to 400,000 distinct CDR3 sequences, with 16% appearing a single time and roughly 40% taken by the ten largest. Study outcomes and limitations: Several patients had high TCRbeta diversity at day 60; it came from surviving recipient T cells and thymic progenitors. Reportedly, alpha-beta T cells present about two months post-transplant originated from several hundred expanded clones of graft origin.

This clonotype was picked up a small number of times. Its antigen remains unidentified. The sequenced sample was PBMCs, mostly from graft donor cells, obtained 360 days after TCRalphabeta/CD19-depleted stem cell transplant. This chain uses TRBV12-3 or TRBV12-4 with TRBJ2-3; D gene uncertain. This sequence was found in a male patient between 2 and 15 years old who had a stem cell transplant for acute lymphoblastic leukemia, so the T cells may come from the graft donor. The chain's CDR3 is CASSPHGVPDTQYF. The DNA for the CDR3 is TGTGCCAGCAGCCCACATGGGGTTCCAGATACGCAGTATTTT.